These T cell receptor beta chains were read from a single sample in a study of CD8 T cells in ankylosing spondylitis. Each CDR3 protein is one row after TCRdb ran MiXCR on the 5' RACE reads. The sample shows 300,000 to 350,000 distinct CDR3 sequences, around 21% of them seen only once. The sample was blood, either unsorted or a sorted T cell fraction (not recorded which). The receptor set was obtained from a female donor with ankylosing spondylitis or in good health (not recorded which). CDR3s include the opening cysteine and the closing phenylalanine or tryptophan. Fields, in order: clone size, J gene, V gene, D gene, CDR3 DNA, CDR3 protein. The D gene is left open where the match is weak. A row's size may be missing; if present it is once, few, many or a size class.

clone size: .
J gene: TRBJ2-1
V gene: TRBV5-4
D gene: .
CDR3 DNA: TGTGCCAGCAGCAAGACAGAGTCAACCTACAATGAGCAGTTCTTC
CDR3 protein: CASSKTESTYNEQFF

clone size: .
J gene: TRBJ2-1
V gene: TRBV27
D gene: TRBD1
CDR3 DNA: TGTGCCACCAGTCCCGGGACCGGACAGGGACCCTACAATGAGCAGTTCTTC
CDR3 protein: CATSPGTGQGPYNEQFF

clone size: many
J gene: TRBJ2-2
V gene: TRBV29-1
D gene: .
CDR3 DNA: TGCAGCGTGGGAAAGACAAACACCGGGGAGCTGTTTTTT
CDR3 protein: CSVGKTNTGELFF

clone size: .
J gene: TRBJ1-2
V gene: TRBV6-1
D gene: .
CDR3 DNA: TGTGCCAGCAGTCCACAGGGCTACTATGGCTACACCTTC
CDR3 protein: CASSPQGYYGYTF

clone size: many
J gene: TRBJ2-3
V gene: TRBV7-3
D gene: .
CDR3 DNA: TGTGCCAGCAGCTTAACGAGAGGGGATACGCAGTATTTT
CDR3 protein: CASSLTRGDTQYF

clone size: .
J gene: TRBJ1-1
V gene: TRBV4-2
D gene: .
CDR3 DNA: TGTGCCAGCAGCCAAGAAATCGGGCACCAAGGGAACACTGAAGCTTTCTTT
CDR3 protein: CASSQEIGHQGNTEAFF

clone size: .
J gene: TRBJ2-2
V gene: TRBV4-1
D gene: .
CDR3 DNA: TGCGCCAGCAGCCAAGATAGTACCAGCGCCGGGGAGCTGTTTTTT
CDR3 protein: CASSQDSTSAGELFF

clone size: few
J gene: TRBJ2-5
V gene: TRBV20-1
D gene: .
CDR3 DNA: TGCAGTGCTAGTCCCGCTCAAGAGACCCAGTACTTC
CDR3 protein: CSASPAQETQYF

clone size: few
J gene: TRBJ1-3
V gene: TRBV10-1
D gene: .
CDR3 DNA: TGCGCCAGCCCCCCCTTAGTGGGGAGCTCTGGAAACACCATATATTTT
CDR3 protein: CASPPLVGSSGNTIYF

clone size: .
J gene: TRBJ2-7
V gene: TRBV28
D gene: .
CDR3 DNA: TGTGCCAGCAGTTTAGCTCTGGCCTTCGAGCAGTACTTC
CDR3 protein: CASSLALAFEQYF

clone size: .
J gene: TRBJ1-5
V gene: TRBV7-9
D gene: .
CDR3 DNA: TGTGCCAGCAGCTTCGGACAGCAGAATCAGCCCCAGCATTTT
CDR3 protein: CASSFGQQNQPQHF

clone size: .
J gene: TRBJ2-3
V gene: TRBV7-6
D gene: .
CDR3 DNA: TGTGCCAGCAGCTTATGGGCGGATAGGACAGATACGCAGTATTTT
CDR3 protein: CASSLWADRTDTQYF

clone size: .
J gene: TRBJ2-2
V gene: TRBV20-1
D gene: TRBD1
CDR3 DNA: TGCAGTGCTAGAGATCTGGGACAGGGGACGTCGGAGCTGTTTTTT
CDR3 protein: CSARDLGQGTSELFF

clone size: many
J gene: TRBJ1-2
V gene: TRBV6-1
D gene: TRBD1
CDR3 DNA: TGTGCCAGCAGTGCACCGGGACAGGGGTCAGGCTACACCTTC
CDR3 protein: CASSAPGQGSGYTF

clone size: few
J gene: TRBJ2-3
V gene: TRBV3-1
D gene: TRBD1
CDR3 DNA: TGTGCCAGCAGCACTACCGGGACAGGGGCAGATACGCAGTATTTT
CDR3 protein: CASSTTGTGADTQYF

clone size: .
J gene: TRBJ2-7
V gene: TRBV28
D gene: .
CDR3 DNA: TGTGCCAGCAGTTTCCCCGGGCGAGGGACCTACGAGCAGTACTTC
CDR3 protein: CASSFPGRGTYEQYF

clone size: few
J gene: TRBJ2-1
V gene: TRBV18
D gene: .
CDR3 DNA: TGTGCCAGCTCGTCCAGAAATGAGCAGTTCTTC
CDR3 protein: CASSSRNEQFF

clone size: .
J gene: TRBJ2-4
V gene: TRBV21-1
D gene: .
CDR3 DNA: TGTGCCAGCAGCAAAAAGTTAGCGGGGGCCAAAAACATTCAGTACTTC
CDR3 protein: CASSKKLAGAKNIQYF

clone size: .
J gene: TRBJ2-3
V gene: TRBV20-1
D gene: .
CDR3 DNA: TGCAGTGCTAGAGATGGAACGGCTTCTCGCACAGATACGCAGTATTTT
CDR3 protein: CSARDGTASRTDTQYF

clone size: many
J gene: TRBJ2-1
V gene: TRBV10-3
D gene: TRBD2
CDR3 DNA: TGTGCCATCGCGGGAGTCTCCAATGAGCAGTTCTTC
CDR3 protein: CAIAGVSNEQFF

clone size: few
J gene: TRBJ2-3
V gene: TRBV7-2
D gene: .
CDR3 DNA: TGTGCCAGCAGCTTAGGGGTGCAAGATACGCAGTATTTT
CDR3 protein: CASSLGVQDTQYF

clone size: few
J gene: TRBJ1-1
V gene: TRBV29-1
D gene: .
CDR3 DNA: TGCAGCGTTTCCGGCGGTCGGGTGAACACTGAAGCTTTCTTT
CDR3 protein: CSVSGGRVNTEAFF

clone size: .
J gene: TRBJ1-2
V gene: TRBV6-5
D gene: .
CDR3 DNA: TGTGCCAGCAGTTACGACCCCTATACACAGCGGGGCTACACCTTC
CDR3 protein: CASSYDPYTQRGYTF

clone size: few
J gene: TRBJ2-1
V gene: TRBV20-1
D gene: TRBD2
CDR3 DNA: TGCAGTGCTAGGCCTCCGCCTAGCGGAGCGTACAATGAGCAGTTCTTC
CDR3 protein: CSARPPPSGAYNEQFF

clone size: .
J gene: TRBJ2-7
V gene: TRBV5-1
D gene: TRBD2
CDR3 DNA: TGCGCCAGCAGCTCCTCCACTAGCGGGAGTTCGCTTACAGTTTACGAGCAGTACTTC
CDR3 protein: CASSSSTSGSSLTVYEQYF

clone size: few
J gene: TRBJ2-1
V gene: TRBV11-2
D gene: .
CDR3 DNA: TGTGCCAGCAGCCCCCGAAGGGCCAATGAGCAGTTCTTC
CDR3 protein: CASSPRRANEQFF

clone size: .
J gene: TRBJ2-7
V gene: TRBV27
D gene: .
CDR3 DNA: TGTGCCAGCAGTTTATCCCAGCGTACTAACGAGCAGTACTTC
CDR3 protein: CASSLSQRTNEQYF

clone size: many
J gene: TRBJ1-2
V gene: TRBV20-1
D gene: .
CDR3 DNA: TGCAGTGCTAGATCTTCTAACTATGGCTACACCTTC
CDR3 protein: CSARSSNYGYTF

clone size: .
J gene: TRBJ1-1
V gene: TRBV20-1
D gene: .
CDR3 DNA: TGCAGTGCTAGAGGGACCACGAGAAGTTGGGAAGCTTTCTTT
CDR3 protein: CSARGTTRSWEAFF

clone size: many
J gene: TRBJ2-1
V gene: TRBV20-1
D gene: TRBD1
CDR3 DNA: TGCAGTGCTAGGGGTGGGGGACAGTCCAATGAGCAGTTCTTC
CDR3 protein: CSARGGGQSNEQFF

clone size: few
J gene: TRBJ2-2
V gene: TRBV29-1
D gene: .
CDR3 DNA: TGCAGCGTTAGTAGTAGGGTCGCCGGGGAGCTGTTTTTT
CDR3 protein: CSVSSRVAGELFF

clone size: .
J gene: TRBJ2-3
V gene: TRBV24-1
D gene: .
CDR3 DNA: TGTGCCACCAGTGATGCGGGACAGTTTAGCACAGATACGCAGTATTTT
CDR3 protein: CATSDAGQFSTDTQYF

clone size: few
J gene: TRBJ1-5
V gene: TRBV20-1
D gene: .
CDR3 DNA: TGCAGTGCTAGAGAAGGCCCTGGTCAGCCCCAGCATTTT
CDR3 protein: CSAREGPGQPQHF

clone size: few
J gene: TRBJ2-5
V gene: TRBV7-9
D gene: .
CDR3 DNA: TGTGCCAGCAGCGGACACTATCGGGAGACCCAGTACTTC
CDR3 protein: CASSGHYRETQYF

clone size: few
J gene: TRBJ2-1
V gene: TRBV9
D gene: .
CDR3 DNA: TGTGCCAGCAGCGTAGAATCGGCGGGAAGGAATGAGCAGTTCTTC
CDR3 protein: CASSVESAGRNEQFF

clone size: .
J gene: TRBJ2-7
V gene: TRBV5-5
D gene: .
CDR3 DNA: TGTGCCAGCAGCCCTCGCTCGACAGGTCCCACCTACGAGCAGTACTTC
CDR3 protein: CASSPRSTGPTYEQYF

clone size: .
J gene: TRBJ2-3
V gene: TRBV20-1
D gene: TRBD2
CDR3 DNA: TGCAGTGCCGGAGGTCTAGCGGGAGGGGCGAGTACGCAGTATTTT
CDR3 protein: CSAGGLAGGASTQYF

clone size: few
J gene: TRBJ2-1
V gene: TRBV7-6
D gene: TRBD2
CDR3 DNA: TGTGCCAGCAGTCCGATTTCTAGCGGGAGGGCCTTAAGGTTCTTC
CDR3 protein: CASSPISSGRALRFF

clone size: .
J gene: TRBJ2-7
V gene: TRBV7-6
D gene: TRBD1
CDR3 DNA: TGTGCCAGCAGCCGGACAGGGGTTAGGAACGAGCAGTACTTC
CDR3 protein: CASSRTGVRNEQYF

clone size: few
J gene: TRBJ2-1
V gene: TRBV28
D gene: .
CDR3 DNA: TGTGCCAGCAGTCCTGGGGGACCCTACTACAATGAGCAGTTCTTC
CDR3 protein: CASSPGGPYYNEQFF

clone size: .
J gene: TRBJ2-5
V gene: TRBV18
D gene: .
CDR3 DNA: TGTGCCAGCTCACCTGCCCGGGATAGACAAGAGACCCAGTACTTC
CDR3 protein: CASSPARDRQETQYF

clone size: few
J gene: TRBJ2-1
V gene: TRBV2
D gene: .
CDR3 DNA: TGTGCCAGCGGCCGGGACACCCTCTACAATGAGCAGTTCTTC
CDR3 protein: CASGRDTLYNEQFF

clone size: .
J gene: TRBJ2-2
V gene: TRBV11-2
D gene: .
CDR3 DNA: TGTGCCAGCAGCTTTTCGGACGGGAACACCGGGGAGCTGTTTTTT
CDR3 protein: CASSFSDGNTGELFF

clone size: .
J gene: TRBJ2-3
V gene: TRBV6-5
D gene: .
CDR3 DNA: TGTGCCAGCAGTTACTCGAAGGAGCGAGATACGCAGTATTTT
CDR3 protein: CASSYSKERDTQYF

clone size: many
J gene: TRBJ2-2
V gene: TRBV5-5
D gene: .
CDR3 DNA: TGTGCCAGCAGTTCGGACACGCACACCGGGGAGCTGTTTTTT
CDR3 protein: CASSSDTHTGELFF

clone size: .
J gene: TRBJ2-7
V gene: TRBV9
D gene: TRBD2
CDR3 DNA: TGTGCCAGCAGCCCGCGTGGAGGGGAGGGGATCTACGAGCAGTACTTC
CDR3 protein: CASSPRGGEGIYEQYF

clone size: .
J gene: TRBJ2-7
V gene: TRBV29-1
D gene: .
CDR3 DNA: TGCAGCGTGAGACAGGCGTCAGACTCCTACGAGCAGTACTTC
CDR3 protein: CSVRQASDSYEQYF

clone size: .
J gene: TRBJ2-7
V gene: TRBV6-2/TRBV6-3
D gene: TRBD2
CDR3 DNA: TGTGCCAGCAGTTCACTAGCGGGAGGAGGCTACGAGCAGTACTTC
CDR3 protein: CASSSLAGGGYEQYF

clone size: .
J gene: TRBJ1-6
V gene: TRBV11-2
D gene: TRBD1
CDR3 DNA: TGTGCCAGCAGCTCCAAGACAGGGGGACCCTTCCATAATTCACCCCTCCACTTT
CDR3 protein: CASSSKTGGPFHNSPLHF

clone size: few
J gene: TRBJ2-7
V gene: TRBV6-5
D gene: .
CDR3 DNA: TGTGCAGAGGAGGGGGCGAGAGAGCAGTACTTC
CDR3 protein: CAEEGAREQYF

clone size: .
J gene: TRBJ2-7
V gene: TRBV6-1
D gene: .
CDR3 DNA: TGTGCCAGCAGCCCTACCAAGGGACGGGGCTCCTACGAGCAGTACTTC
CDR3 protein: CASSPTKGRGSYEQYF

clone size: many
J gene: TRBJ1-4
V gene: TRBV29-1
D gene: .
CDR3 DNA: TGCAGCGTTGGGGGTTGGTCAACTAATGAAAAACTGTTTTTT
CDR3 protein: CSVGGWSTNEKLFF